Each of the 19 T cell receptor beta chains below was sequenced from the same sample in a study of identifying expanded T cells in peripheral blood. Using immunoSEQ multiplex PCR, the repertoire was profiled, and TCRdb retains in-frame clones only, with some absent. The table lists approximately 85,000 clones, 88% of them singletons, with around 17% in the top ten. Specimen: blood. The receptors come from a person aged 18 to 70 in good health.

This clone was observed a handful of times. The chain links TRBV19 to TRBJ2-4; TRBD2 agrees at 7 bases. Germline V lookup: CDR1 LNHDA, CDR2 SQIVND (reference sequence). J gave up 2 bases and V 4 bases, and 8 bases lay outside the gene matches. This CDR3 has 16 residues. CDR3 sequence (DNA): TGTGCCAGTAGTAGCTCCACCGGGACTACCAAAAACATTCAGTACTTC. This codes for CASSSSTGTTKNIQYF.

This clone has more than one count but fewer than ten. The V and J genes are TRBV6-1 and TRBJ2-7, with 8 bases fitting TRBD1. With 7 bases clipped from V and 2 bases from J, the junction kept 7 bases outside the gene matches. The germline V gene has CDR1 MNHNS and CDR2 SASEGT. The length of the CDR3 is 14 residues. The CDR3 is CASKQGVPPYEQYF. The CDR3 DNA follows: TGTGCCAGCAAACAGGGGGTTCCCCCCTACGAGCAGTACTTC.

The genes are TRBV19 and TRBJ2-7; 10 nucleotides line up with TRBD1. The V segment lost 5 bases and the J segment 3 bases; nucleotides outside the gene matches: 7. Germline loops: CDR1 LNHDA, CDR2 SQIVND (reference sequence). The CDR3 runs to 15 residues. The CDR3 sequence: CASSRTGTGVYEQYF. The DNA for the CDR3 is TGTGCCAGTAGTCGGACCGGGACAGGGGTCTACGAGCAGTACTTC.

The chain is built from TRBV6-1 and TRBJ1-4, with a possible D match to TRBD1 (5 bases). CDR3 length: 13 amino acids. Germline CDR1 reads MNHNS; CDR2 reads SASEGT. V was cut by 4 bases and J by 8 bases, with 11 bases left in between. CDR3 loop: CASSVGGREKLFF. The CDR3 coding sequence is TGTGCCAGCAGTGTGGGGGGTAGGGAAAAACTGTTTTTT.

The table lists this clone with a count of one. The chain is built from TRBV6-1 and TRBJ2-3; 15 nucleotides line up with TRBD2. CDR1 is MNHNS, CDR2 SASEGT, per germline. The CDR3 contains 19 residues. V was pared by 3 bases and J by 2 bases, with 9 bases of the junction left unmatched. Here the CDR3 DNA reads TGTGCCAGCAGTGATGGACTAGCGGGGGGGCGCCTAATCACAGATACGCAGTATTTT. Encoded protein: CASSDGLAGGRLITDTQYF.

The rearrangement joins TRBV19 to TRBJ2-6; 7 bases match TRBD1. Looked up from germline, CDR1 is LNHDA and CDR2 is SQIVND (reference sequence). This CDR3 is 19 amino acids long. V lost 3 bases, J lost 1 base, and 12 bases stayed unmatched. DNA of the CDR3: TGTGCCAGTAGTATGCTTCGACGGGACAGCTTTTCTGGGGCCAACGTCCTGACTTTC. This codes for CASSMLRRDSFSGANVLTF. Together with reference TRBV19 and TRBJ2-6, the CDR3 gives the full variable domain: DGGITQSPKYLFRKEGQNVTLSCEQNLNHDAMYWYRQDPGQGLRLIYYSQIVNDFQKGDIAEGYSVSREKKESFPLTVTSAQKNPTAFYLCASSMLRRDSFSGANVLTFGAGSRLTVL.

The chain is built from TRBV7-2 and TRBJ2-3; D might be TRBD2 (6 bases). Trimming took 5 bases from V and 6 from J, leaving 24 bases between them. The length of the CDR3 is 17 residues. The germline V gene encodes CDR1 SGHTA and CDR2 FQGNSA. This CDR3 is CASSPQSGPLAGDTQYF. CDR3 DNA: TGTGCCAGCAGCCCCCAATCCGGACCCCTTGCGGGGGATACGCAGTATTTT.

The rearrangement uses TRBV7-9 and TRBJ2-2, with TRBD1 as a possible D gene (6 bases). This CDR3 has 16 residues. V gave up 3 bases and J gave up 2 bases, with 13 bases separating them. In germline, CDR1 is SEHNR, CDR2 FQNEAQ (reference sequence). DNA of the CDR3: TGTGCCAGCAGCTTGTCCGGGACATACAACACCGGGGAGCTGTTTTTT. This encodes CASSLSGTYNTGELFF.

The CDR3 nucleotides are TGTGCCATGCGCCTTGGCTACGAGCAGTACTTC. Its translation is CAMRLGYEQYF. The chain links TRBV2 to TRBJ2-7; no reliable D call. V dropped 10 bases and J dropped 3 bases, with 10 bases sitting between them. The CDR3 consists of 11 residues. Looked up from germline, CDR1 is SNHLY and CDR2 is FYNNEI. Full variable domain (missing parts from reference TRBV2 and TRBJ2-7): EPEVTQTPSHQVTQMGQEVILRCVPISNHLYFYWYRQILGQKVEFLVSFYNNEISEKSEIFDDQFSVERPDGSNFTLKIRSTKLEDSAMYFCAMRLGYEQYFGPGTRLTVT.

The chain couples TRBV18 to TRBJ1-1; a weak D match, TRBD1 (5 bases). This CDR3 is built from 13 residues. Per germline, CDR1 KGHSH and CDR2 LQKENI. Trimming shortened V by 2 bases and J by 2 bases, and 6 bases separated the two germline ends. The CDR3 DNA reads TGTGCCAGCTCACCAGGGGACAACACTGAAGCTTTCTTT. It specifies CASSPGDNTEAFF.

The table lists this clone with a few counts. This chain uses TRBV4-3 with TRBJ2-1; 15 positions agree with TRBD2. V shed 0 bases, J shed 8 bases, and the junction held 2 bases outside the gene matches. CDR3 size: 16 residues. Germline lookup yields CDR1 LGHNA and CDR2 YSLEER. CDR3 nucleotide sequence: TGCGCCAGCAGCCAAGACGGGACTAGCGGGGGGCATGAGCAGTTCTTC. It translates to CASSQDGTSGGHEQFF.

The rearrangement uses TRBV11-2 and TRBJ1-4; 12 bases line up with TRBD1. This CDR3 contains 19 residues. V dropped 4 bases and J dropped 2; count of bases not matched to a gene: 11. The germline gives CDR1 SGHAT, CDR2 FQNNGV. The CDR3 DNA sequence: TGTGCCAGCAGCTCGGTCCCCGGGACAGGGGGCTTTACTAATGAAAAACTGTTTTTT. Protein sequence: CASSSVPGTGGFTNEKLFF.

The sample holds a few counts of this clone. Here the CDR3 reads CASSSRGGGYTF. DNA of the CDR3: TGTGCCAGCAGTTCCCGAGGCGGTGGCTACACCTTC. The chain combines TRBV28 with TRBJ1-2; no definite D call. The V end was cut by 4 bases, the J end by 7 bases, with 10 bases between. This CDR3 comprises 12 residues. In germline, CDR1 is MDHEN, CDR2 SYDVKM.

The chain carries TRBV14 and TRBJ2-3, with TRBD2 matching over 8 bases. V lost 3 bases and J lost 3; bases outside the gene matches: 8. There are 16 residues in the CDR3. Per the germline V gene, CDR1 is SGHDN and CDR2 is FVKESK. For the CDR3, the DNA is TGTGCCAGCAGCCAGGCGGGGGGATGGGATACAGATACGCAGTATTTT. As protein: CASSQAGGWDTDTQYF.

V gene TRBV4-3 combines with J gene TRBJ1-1, with D possibly TRBD1 on 5 matching bases. This CDR3 contains 12 residues. Trimming stripped 0 bases from V and 7 bases from J, with 6 bases between. The germline V gene encodes CDR1 LGHNA and CDR2 YSLEER. This chain's CDR3 is CASSQDGGEAFF. CDR3 coding DNA: TGCGCCAGCAGCCAAGATGGGGGTGAAGCTTTCTTT.

The V and J genes are TRBV7-2 and TRBJ2-7, with 9 bases matching TRBD1. CDR1 and CDR2 from the germline V gene are SGHTA and FQGNSA. The CDR3 runs 17 residues. J lost 2 bases, V lost 5 bases, and 13 bases had no gene match. In DNA, the CDR3 is TGTGCCAGCAGCCTCCGGGACAGGGTTTCGCGTCCCTACGAGCAGTACTTC. It specifies CASSLRDRVSRPYEQYF.

The rearrangement links TRBV9 to TRBJ2-1; 8 bases line up with TRBD2. CDR1 is SGDLS, CDR2 YYNGEE, per germline. After removal of 4 bases from V and 9 bases from J, the junction contained 15 bases not matched to a gene. This CDR3 is built from 16 residues. CDR3 residues: CASSLRGSGALFEQFF. The DNA of the CDR3 is TGTGCCAGCAGCCTCCGGGGTAGCGGGGCGTTGTTTGAGCAGTTCTTC.

The CDR3 reads CVGTGVRNTEAFF. The CDR3 nucleotides are TGTGTGGGGACAGGGGTGAGGAACACTGAAGCTTTCTTT. The chain uses TRBV7-9 and TRBJ1-1; 10 positions agree with TRBD1. CDR3 length: 13 amino acids. Germline CDR1 reads SEHNR; CDR2 reads FQNEAQ (reference sequence). The entire variable domain, with the rest obtained from reference TRBV7-9 and TRBJ1-1, is as follows: DTGVSQNPRHKITKRGQNVTFRCDPISEHNRLYWYRQTLGQGPEFLTYFQNEAQLEKSRLLSDRFSAERPKGSFSTLEIQRTEQGDSAMYLCVGTGVRNTEAFFGQGTRLTVV.

J is TRBJ2-4 and V is TRBV13; 7 bases map to TRBD1. J lost 11 bases, V lost 5 bases, and 9 bases had no gene match. This CDR3 contains 13 residues. In germline, CDR1 is PRHDT, CDR2 FYEKMQ (reference sequence). The CDR3 coding sequence is TGTGCCAGCAGCCCCAACAGGGGTGGTCTTCAGTACTTC. Translating gives CASSPNRGGLQYF.